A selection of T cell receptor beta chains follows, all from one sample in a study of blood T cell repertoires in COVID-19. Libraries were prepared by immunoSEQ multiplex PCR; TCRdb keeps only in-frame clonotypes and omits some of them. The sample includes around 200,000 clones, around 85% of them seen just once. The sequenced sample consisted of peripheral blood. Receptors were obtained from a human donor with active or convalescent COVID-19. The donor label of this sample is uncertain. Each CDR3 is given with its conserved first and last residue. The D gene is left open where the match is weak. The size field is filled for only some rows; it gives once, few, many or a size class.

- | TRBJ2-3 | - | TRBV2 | CASSVTTSTDTQYF | TGTGCCAGCAGTGTGACTACTAGCACAGATACGCAGTATTTT
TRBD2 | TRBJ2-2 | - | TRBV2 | CASSEQIAGTGELFF | TGTGCCAGCAGTGAACAGATAGCGGGCACCGGGGAGCTGTTTTTT
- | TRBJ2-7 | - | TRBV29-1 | CSVVTGTYEQYF | TGCAGCGTTGTGACAGGAACCTACGAGCAGTACTTC
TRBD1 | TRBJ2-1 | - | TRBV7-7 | CASSQPGQGLGEQFF | TGTGCTAGCAGCCAGCCGGGACAGGGACTCGGTGAGCAGTTCTTC
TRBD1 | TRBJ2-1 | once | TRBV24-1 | CATSDLGRGSEQFF | TGTGCCACCAGTGATTTGGGCAGGGGGAGTGAGCAGTTCTTC
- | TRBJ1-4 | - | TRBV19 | CASSVYLEGLEKLFF | TGTGCCAGTAGTGTGTACCTGGAGGGGCTTGAAAAACTGTTTTTT
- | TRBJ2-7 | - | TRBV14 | CASSPRGYTQQYF | TGTGCCAGCAGCCCGCGGGGATACACCCAGCAGTACTTC
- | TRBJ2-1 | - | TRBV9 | CASSAPEGAKRGDEQFF | TGTGCCAGCAGCGCCCCGGAGGGGGCAAAGAGGGGCGATGAGCAGTTCTTC
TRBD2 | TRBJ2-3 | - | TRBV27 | CASSLTASGGWADTQYF | TGTGCCAGCAGTTTAACGGCTAGCGGGGGGTGGGCAGATACGCAGTATTTT
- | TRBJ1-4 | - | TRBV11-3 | CASSFRGANEKLFF | TGTGCCAGCAGCTTTAGGGGTGCTAATGAAAAACTGTTTTTT
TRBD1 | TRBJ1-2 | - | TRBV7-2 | CASSFGTGYGYTF | TGTGCCAGCAGCTTTGGGACAGGGTATGGCTACACCTTC
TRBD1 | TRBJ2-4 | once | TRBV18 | CASSPPPTGEGSKNIQYF | TGTGCCAGCTCACCCCCCCCCACAGGGGAAGGATCCAAAAACATTCAGTACTTC
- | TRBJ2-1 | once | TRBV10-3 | CAISDDGGSYNEQFF | TGTGCCATCAGTGACGACGGGGGCTCCTACAATGAGCAGTTCTTC
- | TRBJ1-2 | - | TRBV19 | CASTMASSLYGYTF | TGTGCCAGTACTATGGCCTCCTCCCTCTATGGCTACACCTTC
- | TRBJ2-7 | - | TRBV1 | CTSSQEMCPGQGFLYEQYF | TGCACCAGCAGCCAAGAAATGTGCCCAGGACAGGGGTTCCTCTACGAGCAGTACTTC
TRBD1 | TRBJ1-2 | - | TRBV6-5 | CASSTGQGWDYGYTF | TGTGCCAGCAGCACTGGACAGGGATGGGACTATGGCTACACCTTC
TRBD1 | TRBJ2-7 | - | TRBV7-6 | CASSLFVATGAYEQYF | TGTGCCAGCAGCTTATTTGTCGCGACAGGGGCCTACGAGCAGTACTTC